These 7 T cell receptor beta chains were sequenced from one sample in a study of blood T cell repertoires in COVID-19 (dated by TCRdb to the early 2020s). Library generation was performed with the immunoSEQ multiplex PCR assay. The table was pulled from immuneACCESS by TCRdb, which kept in-frame rearrangements only. Such tables lose some clones; where checked, under half of the loss comes from unresolved V genes, and the rest has no known cause. The sample table contains about 160,000 clones; only one count was recorded for 80% to 95% of them. 4.6% of the sample is in the top ten clones. The source material was peripheral blood. The receptors stem from a woman aged 45-65 years with acute or convalescent COVID-19.

The gene calls are TRBV28 and TRBJ1-2, with D possibly TRBD1 on 6 matching bases. Germline loops: CDR1 MDHEN, CDR2 SYDVKM. The CDR3 loop spans 16 amino acids. V dropped 5 bases and J dropped 7 bases, with 23 bases sitting between them. CDR3 coding DNA: TGTGCCAGCAGTCTCGCCTATACCGGGACACTTCGTGGCTACACCTTC. Translated: CASSLAYTGTLRGYTF.

The CDR3 reads CASSVEGTGYGYTF. The CDR3 DNA is TGTGCCAGCAGCGTAGAGGGGACAGGGTACGGCTACACCTTC. The chain employs TRBV9 and TRBJ1-2; 9 positions agree with TRBD1. CDR1 and CDR2 (germline): SGDLS, YYNGEE. Trimming cost V 0 bases and J 8 bases; bases outside gene matches: 5. This CDR3 comprises 14 residues.

The rearrangement links TRBV19 to TRBJ1-2; TRBD1 matches at 8 bases. The germline CDR1 and CDR2 sequences are LNHDA and SQIVND (reference sequence). The CDR3 has 12 residues. Trimming cost V 5 bases and J 7 bases; bases outside gene matches: 3. CDR3 in amino acids: CASSRDRRGYTF. As DNA, the CDR3 is TGTGCCAGTAGTCGGGACAGGCGTGGCTACACCTTC.

The chain joins TRBV19 to TRBJ1-5; 10 bases fit TRBD1. The V and J ends lost 4 bases and 7 bases, in that order; junction bases with no gene match: 4. This CDR3 is 14 amino acids long. CDR1 and CDR2 from the germline V gene are LNHDA and SQIVND (reference sequence). The CDR3 region has the DNA TGTGCCAGTAGTAGGGACAGGGGACAACAGCCCCAGCATTTT. This codes for CASSRDRGQQPQHF.

This chain links TRBV5-6 with TRBJ2-3, with a weak D call TRBD1 (6 bases). With 4 bases removed from V and 2 bases from J, the gap between germline ends came to 14 bases. The CDR3 totals 15 residues. Germline V gives CDR1 SGHDT, CDR2 YYEEEE. The CDR3 region is CASSQTGLHTDTQYF. CDR3 DNA: TGTGCCAGCAGCCAAACAGGGCTCCACACAGATACGCAGTATTTT.

This chain's CDR3 is CASSITSGTANEKLFF. The CDR3 nucleotides are TGTGCCAGTAGTATAACGTCCGGGACAGCTAATGAAAAACTGTTTTTT. The V call is TRBV19, the J call TRBJ1-4; 7 positions match TRBD1. V shed 2 bases, J shed 3 bases, and the junction held 6 bases outside the gene matches. Looked up from germline, CDR1 is LNHDA and CDR2 is SQIVND (reference sequence). The CDR3 loop spans 16 amino acids.

This sequence joins TRBV30 and TRBJ2-4; 11 bases align to TRBD2. There are 17 residues in the CDR3. V shed 0 bases and J 2 bases; nucleotides not matched to a gene: 6. Germline lookup yields CDR1 GTSNPN and CDR2 SVGIG (reference sequence). The CDR3 nucleotides are TGTGCCTGGAGTGTATGGTTGACTAGCGGGACCAAAAACATTCAGTACTTC. Its translation is CAWSVWLTSGTKNIQYF. Full variable domain (missing parts from reference TRBV30 and TRBJ2-4): SQTIHQWPATLVQPVGSPLSLECTVEGTSNPNLYWYRQAAGRGLQLLFYSVGIGQISSEVPQNLSASRPQDRQFILSSKKLLLSDSGFYLCAWSVWLTSGTKNIQYFGAGTRLSVL.